This T cell receptor beta chain stems from a study of T cell responses to AZD1222 COVID-19 vaccine. TCRdb's table, derived via immunoSEQ multiplex PCR, lists solely in-frame clones and lacks some. The sample has around 100,000 clones; about 90% are singletons. Study findings and constraints: Recipients of two AZD1222 doses showed rising Spike-specific TCR breadth and depth. Sampling captured repertoires only after the peak T cell response. White British ancestry dominated among donors, who included more females, and clonal diversity was possibly underestimated.

A remark on this clone: Its specificity is not known.

Germline values: CDR1 SNHLY, CDR2 FYNNEI. The CDR3 length is 18 residues. V dropped 2 bases and J dropped 0 bases, with 17 bases sitting between them. The source of this sequence is an adult in good health. The sample was peripheral blood, taken on day 0 of AZD1222 vaccination. This chain uses TRBV2 with TRBJ1-5; unclear D gene. Here the CDR3 reads CASSESGGRTYSNQPQHF. The DNA of the CDR3 is TGTGCCAGCAGTGAATCCGGAGGCAGGACTTATAGCAATCAGCCCCAGCATTTT. The whole variable domain, remainder taken from reference TRBV2 and TRBJ1-5, is EPEVTQTPSHQVTQMGQEVILRCVPISNHLYFYWYRQILGQKVEFLVSFYNNEISEKSEIFDDQFSVERPDGSNFTLKIRSTKLEDSAMYFCASSESGGRTYSNQPQHFGDGTRLSIL.